One and the same sample provided the 3 T cell receptor beta chains below, sequenced in a study of T cell responses to AZD1222 COVID-19 vaccine. TCRdb's table, derived via immunoSEQ multiplex PCR, lists solely in-frame clones and lacks some. The sample records approximately 92,000 clones, about 90% being singletons. The starting material was peripheral blood, obtained on day 0 of AZD1222 vaccination. Source of these receptors: an adult in good health.

Only one count was recorded for this clone. The chain uses TRBV29-1 and TRBJ2-1; 8 nucleotides align to TRBD1. The CDR3 is 12 amino acids. Germline V gene lookup returns CDR1 SQVTM and CDR2 ANQGSEA. J lost 7 bases, V lost 7 bases, and 6 bases had no gene match. CDR3 region: CSAKGQANEQFF. The CDR3, as DNA: TGCAGCGCTAAGGGACAGGCGAATGAGCAGTTCTTC.

This rearrangement joins TRBV15 to TRBJ1-1; the D gene is possibly TRBD1 (6 bases). CDR3 length: 15 amino acids. Germline V gene data show CDR1 as LNHNV and CDR2 as YYDKDF (reference sequence). The CDR3 reads CATEGGGAPNTEAFF. CDR3 bases: TGTGCTACTGAAGGAGGGGGGGCCCCGAACACTGAAGCTTTCTTT. Looking up the rest from reference TRBV15 and TRBJ1-1 gives the full variable domain: DAMVIQNPRYQVTQFGKPVTLSCSQTLNHNVMYWYQQKSSQAPKLLFHYYDKDFNNEADTPDNFQSRRPNTSFCFLDIRSPGLGDTAMYLCATEGGGAPNTEAFFGQGTRLTVV.

The chain employs TRBV19 and TRBJ2-5; a weak D match, TRBD2 (6 bases). The CDR3 has 14 residues. The germline V gene encodes CDR1 LNHDA and CDR2 SQIVND (reference sequence). V dropped 6 bases and J dropped 5 bases, with 16 bases sitting between them. CDR3 region: CASRSGAAGETQYF. In DNA, the CDR3 is TGTGCCAGTAGAAGCGGAGCCGCGGGGGAGACCCAGTACTTC.